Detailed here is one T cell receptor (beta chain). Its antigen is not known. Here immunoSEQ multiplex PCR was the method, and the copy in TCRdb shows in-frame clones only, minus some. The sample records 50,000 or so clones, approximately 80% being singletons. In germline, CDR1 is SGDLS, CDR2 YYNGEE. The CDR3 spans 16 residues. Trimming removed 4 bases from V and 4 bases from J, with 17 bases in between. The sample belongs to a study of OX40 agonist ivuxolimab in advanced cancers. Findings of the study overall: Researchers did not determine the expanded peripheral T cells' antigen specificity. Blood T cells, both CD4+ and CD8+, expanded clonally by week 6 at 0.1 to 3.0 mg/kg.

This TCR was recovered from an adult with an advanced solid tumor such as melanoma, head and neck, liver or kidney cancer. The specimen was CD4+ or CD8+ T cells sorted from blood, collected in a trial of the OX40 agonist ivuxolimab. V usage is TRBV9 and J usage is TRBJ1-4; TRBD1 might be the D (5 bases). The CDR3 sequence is CASSPAAGRYNEKLFF. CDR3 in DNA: TGTGCCAGCAGCCCGGCGGCAGGGCGATATAATGAAAAACTGTTTTTT.